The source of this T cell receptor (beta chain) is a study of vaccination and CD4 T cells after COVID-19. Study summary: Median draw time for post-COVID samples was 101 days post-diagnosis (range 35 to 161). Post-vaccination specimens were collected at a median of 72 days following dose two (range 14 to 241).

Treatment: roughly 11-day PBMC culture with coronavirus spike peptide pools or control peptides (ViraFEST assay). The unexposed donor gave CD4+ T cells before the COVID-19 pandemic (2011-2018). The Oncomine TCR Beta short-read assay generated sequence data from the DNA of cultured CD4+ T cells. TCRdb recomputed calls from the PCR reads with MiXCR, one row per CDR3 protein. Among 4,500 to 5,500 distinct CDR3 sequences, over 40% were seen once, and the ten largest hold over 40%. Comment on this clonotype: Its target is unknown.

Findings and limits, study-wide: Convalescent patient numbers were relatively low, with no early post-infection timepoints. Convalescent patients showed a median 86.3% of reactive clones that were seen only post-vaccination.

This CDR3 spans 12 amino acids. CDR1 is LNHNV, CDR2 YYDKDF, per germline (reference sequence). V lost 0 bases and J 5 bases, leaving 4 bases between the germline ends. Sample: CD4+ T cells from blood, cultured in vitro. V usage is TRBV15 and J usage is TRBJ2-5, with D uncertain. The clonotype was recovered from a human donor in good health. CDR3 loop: CATSRDVETQYF. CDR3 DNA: TGTGCCACCAGCAGAGATGTGGAGACCCAGTACTTC.